Listed below are T cell receptor beta chains from one sample, sequenced in a study of T cell responses to AZD1222 COVID-19 vaccine. Clones were sequenced by immunoSEQ multiplex PCR, and TCRdb holds only the in-frame ones, with some missing. The profile shows approximately 140,000 clones, roughly 90% of them singletons. Here the sequenced sample was peripheral blood, taken on day 0 of AZD1222 vaccination. These receptors originate from an adult in good health. CDR3s include the opening cysteine and the closing phenylalanine or tryptophan. A D gene is named only where the DNA matches it firmly. The size field is filled for only some rows; it gives once, few, many or a size class.

J gene: TRBJ2-7; D gene: -; V gene: TRBV21-1; clone size: -; CDR3 protein: CASSSRGNYEQYF; CDR3 DNA: TGTGCCAGCAGCTCTCGGGGCAACTACGAGCAGTACTTC
J gene: TRBJ1-2; D gene: TRBD1; V gene: TRBV6-2/TRBV6-3; clone size: -; CDR3 protein: CASSRQGGTNYGYTF; CDR3 DNA: TGTGCCAGCAGCAGACAGGGAGGCACTAACTATGGCTACACCTTC
J gene: TRBJ1-1; D gene: -; V gene: TRBV9; clone size: -; CDR3 protein: CASSVGLGVVADTEAFF; CDR3 DNA: TGTGCCAGCAGCGTAGGTCTGGGAGTGGTGGCGGACACTGAAGCTTTCTTT
J gene: TRBJ2-3; D gene: -; V gene: TRBV2; clone size: -; CDR3 protein: CASSPTATDTQYF; CDR3 DNA: TGTGCCAGCAGCCCCACAGCCACAGATACGCAGTATTTT
J gene: TRBJ2-7; D gene: TRBD2; V gene: TRBV6-6; clone size: -; CDR3 protein: CASSYWGGYEQYF; CDR3 DNA: TGTGCCAGCAGTTACTGGGGGGGATACGAGCAGTACTTC
J gene: TRBJ1-3; D gene: -; V gene: TRBV18; clone size: -; CDR3 protein: CASSPSATSGNTIYF; CDR3 DNA: TGTGCCAGCTCACCAAGTGCGACCTCTGGAAACACCATATATTTT
J gene: TRBJ1-5; D gene: -; V gene: TRBV9; clone size: once; CDR3 protein: CASSVGGGMQPQHF; CDR3 DNA: TGTGCCAGCAGCGTAGGAGGGGGAATGCAGCCCCAGCATTTT
J gene: TRBJ2-7; D gene: TRBD1; V gene: TRBV3-1/TRBV3-2; clone size: -; CDR3 protein: CASGTGGWYEQYF; CDR3 DNA: TGTGCCAGCGGGACAGGGGGCTGGTACGAGCAGTACTTC
J gene: TRBJ2-3; D gene: -; V gene: TRBV10-3; clone size: few; CDR3 protein: CAISERTADTQYF; CDR3 DNA: TGTGCCATCAGTGAGCGGACAGCCGATACGCAGTATTTT
J gene: TRBJ1-4; D gene: -; V gene: TRBV9; clone size: -; CDR3 protein: CASSPRPEVNEKLFF; CDR3 DNA: TGTGCCAGCAGCCCCCGACCGGAAGTGAATGAAAAACTGTTTTTT
J gene: TRBJ2-7; D gene: -; V gene: TRBV27; clone size: -; CDR3 protein: CASSFSGLGTYEQYF; CDR3 DNA: TGTGCCAGCAGTTTTTCCGGGTTGGGCACCTACGAGCAGTACTTC
J gene: TRBJ2-3; D gene: TRBD2; V gene: TRBV11-2; clone size: -; CDR3 protein: CASSQTGRSTDTQYF; CDR3 DNA: TGTGCCAGCAGCCAAACCGGGAGGAGCACAGATACGCAGTATTTT
J gene: TRBJ1-1; D gene: -; V gene: TRBV27; clone size: once; CDR3 protein: CASSFRADTEAFF; CDR3 DNA: TGTGCCAGCAGTTTTCGGGCGGACACTGAAGCTTTCTTT
J gene: TRBJ2-1; D gene: TRBD2; V gene: TRBV27; clone size: -; CDR3 protein: CASSATSGRNNEQFF; CDR3 DNA: TGTGCCAGCAGTGCAACTAGCGGGAGGAACAATGAGCAGTTCTTC
J gene: TRBJ2-7; D gene: -; V gene: TRBV6-5; clone size: -; CDR3 protein: CASSYSATVSYEQYF; CDR3 DNA: TGTGCCAGCAGTTACTCGGCCACCGTCTCCTACGAGCAGTACTTC
J gene: TRBJ2-1; D gene: -; V gene: TRBV2; clone size: -; CDR3 protein: CASSGSPSEQFF; CDR3 DNA: TGTGCCAGCAGTGGGAGCCCATCGGAGCAGTTCTTC
J gene: TRBJ2-3; D gene: -; V gene: TRBV6-2/TRBV6-3; clone size: -; CDR3 protein: CASSRAMKILSSTDTQYF; CDR3 DNA: TGTGCCAGCAGTCGGGCTATGAAGATACTCTCTAGCACAGATACGCAGTATTTT
J gene: TRBJ2-2; D gene: -; V gene: TRBV19; clone size: -; CDR3 protein: CASRRNWNTGELFF; CDR3 DNA: TGTGCCAGTAGAAGGAATTGGAACACCGGGGAGCTGTTTTTT
J gene: TRBJ1-2; D gene: -; V gene: TRBV7-9; clone size: -; CDR3 protein: CASSLGGTSYTF; CDR3 DNA: TGTGCCAGCAGCTTAGGTGGGACTAGCTACACCTTC
J gene: TRBJ1-6; D gene: TRBD1; V gene: TRBV9; clone size: -; CDR3 protein: CASSPGQERNSPLHF; CDR3 DNA: TGTGCCAGCAGCCCCGGACAGGAGAGGAATTCACCCCTCCACTTT
J gene: TRBJ2-1; D gene: -; V gene: TRBV28; clone size: -; CDR3 protein: CASSIRPPDPTNEQFF; CDR3 DNA: TGTGCCAGCAGTATTAGGCCCCCTGATCCTACCAATGAGCAGTTCTTC
J gene: TRBJ2-5; D gene: TRBD2; V gene: TRBV2; clone size: -; CDR3 protein: CASTLWGGRSETQYF; CDR3 DNA: TGTGCCAGCACTCTGTGGGGAGGGAGAAGTGAGACCCAGTACTTC